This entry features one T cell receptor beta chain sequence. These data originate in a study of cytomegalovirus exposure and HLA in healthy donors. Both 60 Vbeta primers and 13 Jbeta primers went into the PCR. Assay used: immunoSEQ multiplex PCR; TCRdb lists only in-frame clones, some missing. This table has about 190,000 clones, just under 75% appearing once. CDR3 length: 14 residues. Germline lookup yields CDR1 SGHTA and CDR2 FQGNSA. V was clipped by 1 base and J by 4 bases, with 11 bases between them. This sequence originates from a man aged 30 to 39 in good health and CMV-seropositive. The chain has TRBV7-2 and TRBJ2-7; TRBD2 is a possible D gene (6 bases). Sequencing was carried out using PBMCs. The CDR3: CASSLGGSGYEQYF. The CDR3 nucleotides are TGTGCCAGCAGCTTAGGGGGTAGCGGTTACGAGCAGTACTTC. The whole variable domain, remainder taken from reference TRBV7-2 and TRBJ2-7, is GAGVSQSPSNKVTEKGKDVELRCDPISGHTALYWYRQSLGQGLEFLIYFQGNSAPDKSGLPSDRFSAERTGGSVSTLTIQRTQQEDSAVYLCASSLGGSGYEQYFGPGTRLTVT.